Presented here are 16 T cell receptor beta chains from one specimen sequenced in a study of T cells in Graves' hyperthyroidism and ophthalmopathy. RNA transcripts provided the source from which TCR beta CDR3 regions were amplified. With the HTBI primer set, the TCR CDR3 went through a first round of RT-PCR. TCRdb recomputed calls from the multiplex PCR reads with MiXCR, one row per CDR3 protein. The data contain hundreds of thousands of distinct CDR3 sequences, under 25% of them seen just once; the ten biggest clones take up approximately 49%. Sequencing input: blood. All receptors derive from a woman in her 70s with Graves' ophthalmopathy.

The rearrangement uses TRBV18 and TRBJ2-7, with D unclear. Between the trimmed V and J ends, which lost 6 bases and 0 bases, there was a span of 15 bases. CDR1 and CDR2 (germline): KGHSH, LQKENI. CDR3 length: 15 residues. CDR3 in DNA: TGTGCCAGCTCGACCACGGCCCGTAGCTCCTACGAGCAGTACTTC. The encoded protein is CASSTTARSSYEQYF.

With respect to this clonotype: A much larger clone differs by one base, so this may be a read error. The rearrangement uses TRBV7-8 and TRBJ2-5; D may be TRBD2 (5 bases). This CDR3 region has 15 residues. Per germline, CDR1 SGHVS and CDR2 FQNEAQ. CDR3 in DNA: TGTGCCAGCAGCTTATTGGCGGCTAGCCCTAAGGCCCAGTGCTTC. Translated: CASSLLAASPKAQCF.

There are a few counts of this clonotype. V gene TRBV24-1 combines with J gene TRBJ1-2; 9 bases fit TRBD1. Germline loops: CDR1 KGHDR, CDR2 SFDVKD. The junction had 2 bases not matched to a gene; V was cut back by 3 bases and J by 7 bases. There are 13 residues in the CDR3. The CDR3 DNA is TGTGCCACCAGTGATCTGGACAGGGGTGGCTACACCTTC. Translated, it gives CATSDLDRGGYTF.

This clonotype was detected ten times or more. This sequence joins TRBV7-2 and TRBJ2-2; 8 positions agree with TRBD2. The V gene's germline CDR1 is SGHTA and CDR2 FQGNSA. The CDR3 is made up of 16 amino acids. The V and J ends lost 3 bases and 5 bases, in that order; junction bases with no gene match: 8. The CDR3 DNA sequence: TGTGCCAGCAGCTTTCCCCTAGCGGGCGGAACCGGGGAGCTGTTTTTT. Protein: CASSFPLAGGTGELFF. The full variable domain, rest sourced from reference TRBV7-2 and TRBJ2-2, is GAGVSQSPSNKVTEKGKDVELRCDPISGHTALYWYRQSLGQGLEFLIYFQGNSAPDKSGLPSDRFSAERTGGSVSTLTIQRTQQEDSAVYLCASSFPLAGGTGELFFGEGSRLTVL.

The V gene is TRBV3-1, the J gene TRBJ2-6; D perhaps matches TRBD2 (5 bases). The CDR3 runs 19 residues. Trimming pared 1 base from V and 1 base from J, leaving 17 bases between. Germline V lookup: CDR1 LGHDT, CDR2 YNNKEL (reference sequence). The CDR3 bases are TGTGCCAGCAGCCAAGGAGGGAGCTTCCGTACTTCTGGGGCCAACGTCCTGACTTTC. Translated, it gives CASSQGGSFRTSGANVLTF.

There are a few counts of this clonotype. The chain employs TRBV30 and TRBJ2-1; 13 positions match TRBD2. CDR1 is GTSNPN, CDR2 SVGIG, per germline (reference sequence). Trimming at V came to 0 bases and at J to 2 bases, leaving 1 base not matched to a gene. This CDR3 is built from 16 residues. The CDR3 bases are TGTGCCTGGAGTGTAGGGACTAGCGGGACCTACAATGAGCAGTTCTTC. Translated, it gives CAWSVGTSGTYNEQFF.

The rearrangement uses TRBV2 and TRBJ2-3; 7 bases match TRBD2. Germline V gives CDR1 SNHLY, CDR2 FYNNEI. Unmatched junction bases numbered 9, after V lost 9 bases and J lost 0 bases. The CDR3 is made up of 15 amino acids. CDR3 nucleotides: TGTGCCAGAAAACTAGCGCAGATTAGCACAGATACGCAGTATTTT. This translates into CARKLAQISTDTQYF.

The chain joins TRBV4-2 to TRBJ2-5; 7 bases fit TRBD1. The V and J ends lost 1 base and 3 bases, in that order; junction bases with no gene match: 2. Germline values: CDR1 LGHNA, CDR2 YNFKEQ. This CDR3 spans 14 amino acids. The CDR3 DNA reads TGTGCCAGCAGCCAAGCGGGACAGAAAGAGACCCAGTACTTC. Amino acid sequence: CASSQAGQKETQYF.

The chain has TRBV7-9 and TRBJ1-1; D ambiguous. The CDR3 totals 14 residues. Germline values: CDR1 SEHNR, CDR2 FQNEAQ (reference sequence). V shed 1 base and J shed 1 base, with 7 bases lying between them. The CDR3 sequence is CASSLEGKNTEAFF. The CDR3 coding sequence is TGTGCCAGCAGCTTAGAAGGGAAGAACACTGAAGCTTTCTTT.

This chain joins TRBV9 and TRBJ2-2; tentatively, D is TRBD1 or TRBD2 (5 bases each). CDR3 length: 13 residues. Trimming cost V 4 bases and J 14 bases, with 18 bases left between them. The germline gives CDR1 SGDLS, CDR2 YYNGEE. CDR3 loop: CASSPSPSGRLFF. Written as DNA, the CDR3 is TGTGCCAGCAGCCCAAGTCCGTCGGGGCGACTGTTTTTT.

This chain uses TRBV19 with TRBJ2-7; D gene ambiguous. From germline, CDR1 is LNHDA and CDR2 SQIVND (reference sequence). The CDR3 totals 12 residues. The V end lost 4 bases, the J end lost 3 bases, and 7 bases lay between the germline ends. The CDR3 is CASSTPSYEQYF. CDR3 sequence (DNA): TGTGCCAGTAGTACCCCCAGCTACGAGCAGTACTTC.

This clonotype was seen a single time. This sequence joins TRBV7-2 and TRBJ2-1, with D uncertain. Germline loops: CDR1 SGHTA, CDR2 FQGNSA. The ends were cut back, 1 base at V and 10 bases at J, with 11 bases in the middle. The CDR3 loop spans 13 amino acids. The CDR3 loop reads CASSLVGADEQFF. The DNA for the CDR3 is TGTGCCAGCAGCTTAGTGGGCGCGGACGAGCAGTTCTTC.

The V and J genes are TRBV7-3 and TRBJ1-6, with 7 bases that match TRBD1. Per germline, CDR1 SGHTA and CDR2 FQGTGA. The V gene end was trimmed by 5 bases and the J gene end by 6 bases; junction bases not matched to a gene: 7. This CDR3 comprises 15 residues. The CDR3 nucleotides read TGTGCCAGCAGCCCCCACGGGACAGTTAATTCACCCCTCCACTTT. Translation gives CASSPHGTVNSPLHF.

The V gene is TRBV28, the J gene TRBJ2-2; either TRBD1 or TRBD2 may supply D (6 bases each). The CDR3 spans 17 residues. Per the germline V gene, CDR1 is MDHEN and CDR2 is SYDVKM. The V end lost 10 bases, the J end lost 2 bases, and 23 bases lay between the germline ends. CDR3: CATIPPAGQVNTGELFF. The DNA for the CDR3 is TGTGCCACCATCCCCCCGGCGGGACAAGTAAACACCGGGGAGCTGTTTTTT.

The gene calls are TRBV5-1 and TRBJ2-7; D perhaps matches TRBD2 (6 bases). The germline V gene encodes CDR1 SGHRS and CDR2 YFSETQ. CDR3 size: 14 residues. With 10 bases removed from V and 3 bases from J, the gap between germline ends came to 20 bases. CDR3 protein: CASKDGTSDYEQYF. DNA of the CDR3: TGCGCCTCAAAAGACGGGACTTCTGACTACGAGCAGTACTTC.

This clonotype was observed a few times. J is TRBJ1-5 and V is TRBV5-5, with D hard to call. Trimming took off 0 bases at V and 6 bases at J, with 13 bases between the two ends. Germline loops: CDR1 SGHKS, CDR2 YYEKEE (reference sequence). The CDR3 totals 15 residues. The CDR3 loop is CASSLASSSSQPQHF. The CDR3 DNA follows: TGTGCCAGCAGCTTGGCCAGTAGTTCCAGTCAGCCCCAGCATTTT.